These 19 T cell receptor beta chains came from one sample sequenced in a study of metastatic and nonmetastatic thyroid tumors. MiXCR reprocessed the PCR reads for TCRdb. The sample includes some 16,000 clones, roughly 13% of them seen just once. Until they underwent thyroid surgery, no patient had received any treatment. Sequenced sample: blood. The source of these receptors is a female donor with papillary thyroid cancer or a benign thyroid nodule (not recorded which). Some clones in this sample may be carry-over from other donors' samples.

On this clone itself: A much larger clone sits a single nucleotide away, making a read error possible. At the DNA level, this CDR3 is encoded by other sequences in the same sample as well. The CDR3 DNA is TGCGCCAGCAGCCAGGCATTACCCGAGGCAGATAATTCACCCCTCCACTTT. Translated, it gives CASSQALPEADNSPLHF. This sequence joins TRBV4-3 and TRBJ1-6; D call uncertain. The ends were cut back, 3 bases at V and 5 bases at J, with 17 bases in the middle. CDR3 length equals 17 residues. Looked up from germline, CDR1 is LGHNA and CDR2 is YSLEER.

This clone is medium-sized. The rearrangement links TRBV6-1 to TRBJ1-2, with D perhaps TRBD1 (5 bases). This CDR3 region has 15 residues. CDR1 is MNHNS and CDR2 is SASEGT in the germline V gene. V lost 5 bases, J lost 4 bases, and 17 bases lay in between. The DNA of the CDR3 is TGTGCCAGCAGTCCCGTAGCGGGGGTTAGCTATGGCTACACCTTC. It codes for CASSPVAGVSYGYTF.

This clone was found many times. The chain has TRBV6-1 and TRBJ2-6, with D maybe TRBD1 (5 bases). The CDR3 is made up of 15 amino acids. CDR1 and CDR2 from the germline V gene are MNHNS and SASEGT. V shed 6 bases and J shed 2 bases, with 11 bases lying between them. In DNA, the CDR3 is TGTGCCAGCAGCTACAGGTCCCCTGGGGCCAACGTCCTGACTTTC. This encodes CASSYRSPGANVLTF.

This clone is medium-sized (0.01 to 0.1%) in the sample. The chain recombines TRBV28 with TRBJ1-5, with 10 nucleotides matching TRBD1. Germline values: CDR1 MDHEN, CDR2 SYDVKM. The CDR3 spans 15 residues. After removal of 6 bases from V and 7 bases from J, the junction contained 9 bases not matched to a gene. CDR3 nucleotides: TGTGCCAGCAGGCGGCCGGGACAGGGGAGCCAGCCCCAGCATTTT. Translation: CASRRPGQGSQPQHF.

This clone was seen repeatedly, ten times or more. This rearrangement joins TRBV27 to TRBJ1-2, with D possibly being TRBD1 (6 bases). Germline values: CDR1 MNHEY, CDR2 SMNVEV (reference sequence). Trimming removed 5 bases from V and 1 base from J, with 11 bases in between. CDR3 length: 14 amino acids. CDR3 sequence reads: CASSRQGINYGYTF. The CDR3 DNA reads TGTGCCAGCAGTAGGCAGGGGATTAACTATGGCTACACCTTC.

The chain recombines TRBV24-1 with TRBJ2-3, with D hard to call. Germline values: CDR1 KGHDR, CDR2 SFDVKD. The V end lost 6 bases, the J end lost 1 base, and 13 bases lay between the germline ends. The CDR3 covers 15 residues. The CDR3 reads CATSFLLKGTDTQYF. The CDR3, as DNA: TGTGCCACCAGTTTCCTTCTCAAAGGCACAGATACGCAGTATTTT.

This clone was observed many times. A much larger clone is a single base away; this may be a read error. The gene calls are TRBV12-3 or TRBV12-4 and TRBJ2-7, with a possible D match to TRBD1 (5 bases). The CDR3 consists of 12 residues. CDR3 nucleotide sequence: TGTGCCAGCAGTTTACAGGGTTTCGAGCGGTACTTC. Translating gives CASSLQGFERYF.

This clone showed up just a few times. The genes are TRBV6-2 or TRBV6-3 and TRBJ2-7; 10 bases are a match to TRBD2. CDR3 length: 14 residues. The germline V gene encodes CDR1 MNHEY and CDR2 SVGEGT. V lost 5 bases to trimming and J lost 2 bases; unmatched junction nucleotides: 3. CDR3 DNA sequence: TGTGCCAGCAGTAGGACTAGCGGTACCTACGAGCAGTACGTC. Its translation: CASSRTSGTYEQYV.

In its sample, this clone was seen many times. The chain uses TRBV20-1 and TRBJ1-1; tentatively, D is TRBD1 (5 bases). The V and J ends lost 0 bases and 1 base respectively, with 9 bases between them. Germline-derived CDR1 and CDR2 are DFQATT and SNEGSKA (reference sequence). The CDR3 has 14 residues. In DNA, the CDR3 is TGCAGTGCTAGAGATCCAACAGGGAACACTGAAGCTTTCTTT. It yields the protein CSARDPTGNTEAFF.

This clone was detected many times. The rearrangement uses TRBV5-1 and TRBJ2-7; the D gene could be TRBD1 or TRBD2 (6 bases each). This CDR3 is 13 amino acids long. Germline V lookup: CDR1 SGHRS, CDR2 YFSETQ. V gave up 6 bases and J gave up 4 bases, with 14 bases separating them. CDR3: CASKSGGGYEQYF. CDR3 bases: TGCGCCAGCAAATCCGGGGGCGGTTACGAGCAGTACTTC.

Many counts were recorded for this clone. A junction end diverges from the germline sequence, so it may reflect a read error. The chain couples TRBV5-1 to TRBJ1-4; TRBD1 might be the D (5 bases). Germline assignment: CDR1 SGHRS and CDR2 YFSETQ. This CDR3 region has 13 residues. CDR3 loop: CASSFAGTERLFF. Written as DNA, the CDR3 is TGCGCCAGCAGCTTTGCAGGGACTGAAAGACTGTTTTTT.

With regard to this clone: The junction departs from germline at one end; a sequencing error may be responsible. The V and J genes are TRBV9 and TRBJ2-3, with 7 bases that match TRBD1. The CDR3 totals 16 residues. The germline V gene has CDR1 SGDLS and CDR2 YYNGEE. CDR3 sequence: CASSVATGSFADMQYF. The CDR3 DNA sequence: TGTGCCAGCAGCGTAGCGACAGGGTCCTTTGCAGATATGCAGTATTTT.

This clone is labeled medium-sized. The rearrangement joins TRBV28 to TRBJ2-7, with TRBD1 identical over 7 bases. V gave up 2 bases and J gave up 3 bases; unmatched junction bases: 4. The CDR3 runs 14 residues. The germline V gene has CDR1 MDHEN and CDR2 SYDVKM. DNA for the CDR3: TGTGCCAGCAGTTTACAGGGACAGCTCTACGAGCAGTACTTC. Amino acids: CASSLQGQLYEQYF.

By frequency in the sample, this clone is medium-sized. The CDR3, as DNA: TGTGCCACCAAAAAGACAGCCTCTAACTATGGCTACACCTTC. Its translation is CATKKTASNYGYTF. The V gene is TRBV6-1, the J gene TRBJ1-2, with D possibly being TRBD1 (5 bases). Germline values: CDR1 MNHNS, CDR2 SASEGT. This CDR3 is built from 14 residues. V lost 10 bases, J lost 0 bases, and 15 bases lay in between.

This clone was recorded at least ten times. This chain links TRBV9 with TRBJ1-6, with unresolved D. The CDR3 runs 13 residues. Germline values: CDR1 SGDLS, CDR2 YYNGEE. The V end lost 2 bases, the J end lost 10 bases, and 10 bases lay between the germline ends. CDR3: CASSVTVLSPLHF. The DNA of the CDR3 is TGTGCCAGCAGCGTCACAGTCCTCTCACCCCTCCACTTT. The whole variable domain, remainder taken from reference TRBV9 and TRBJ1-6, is DSGVTQTPKHLITATGQRVTLRCSPRSGDLSVYWYQQSLDQGLQFLIQYYNGEERAKGNILERFSAQQFPDLHSELNLSSLELGDSALYFCASSVTVLSPLHFGNGTRLTVT.

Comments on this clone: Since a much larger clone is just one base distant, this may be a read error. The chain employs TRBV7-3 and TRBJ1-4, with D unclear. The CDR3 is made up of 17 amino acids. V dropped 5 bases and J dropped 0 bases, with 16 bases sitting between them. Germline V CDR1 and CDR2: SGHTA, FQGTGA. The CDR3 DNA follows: TGTGCCAGCAGCATACGGTCCGGGGTTGCAACTAATGAAAAACTGTTTTTT. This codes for CASSIRSGVATNEKLFF.

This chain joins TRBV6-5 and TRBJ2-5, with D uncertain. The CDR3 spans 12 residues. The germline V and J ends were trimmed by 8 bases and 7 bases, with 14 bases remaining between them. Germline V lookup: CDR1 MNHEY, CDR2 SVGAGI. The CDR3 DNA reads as TGTGCCAGCTGGAGCCCCCACGGGACCCAGTACTTC. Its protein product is CASWSPHGTQYF.

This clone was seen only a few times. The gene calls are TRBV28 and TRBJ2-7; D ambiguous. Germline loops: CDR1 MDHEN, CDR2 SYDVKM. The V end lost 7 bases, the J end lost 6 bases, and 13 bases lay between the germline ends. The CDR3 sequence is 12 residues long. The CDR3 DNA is TGTGCCAGCACCGCGCGAAGCCCCGAGCAGTACTTC. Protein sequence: CASTARSPEQYF.

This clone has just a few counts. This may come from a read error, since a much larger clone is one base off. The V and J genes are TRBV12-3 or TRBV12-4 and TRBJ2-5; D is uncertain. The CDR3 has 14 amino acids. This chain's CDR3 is CASSLVIYQGTQYF. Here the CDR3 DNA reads TGTGCCAGCAGTTTAGTAATTTACCAAGGGACCCAGTACTTC.